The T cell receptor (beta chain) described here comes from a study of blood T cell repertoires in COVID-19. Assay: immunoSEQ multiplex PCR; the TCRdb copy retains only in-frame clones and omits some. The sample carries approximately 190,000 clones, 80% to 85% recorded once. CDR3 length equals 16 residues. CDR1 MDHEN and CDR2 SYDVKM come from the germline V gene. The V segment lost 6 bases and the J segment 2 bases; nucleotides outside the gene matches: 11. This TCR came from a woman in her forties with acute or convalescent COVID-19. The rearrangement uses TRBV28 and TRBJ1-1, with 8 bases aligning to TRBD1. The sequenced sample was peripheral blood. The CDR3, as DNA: TGTGCCAGCAGCCTATTCACAGGGGGGAGTAACACTGAAGCTTTCTTT. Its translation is CASSLFTGGSNTEAFF.